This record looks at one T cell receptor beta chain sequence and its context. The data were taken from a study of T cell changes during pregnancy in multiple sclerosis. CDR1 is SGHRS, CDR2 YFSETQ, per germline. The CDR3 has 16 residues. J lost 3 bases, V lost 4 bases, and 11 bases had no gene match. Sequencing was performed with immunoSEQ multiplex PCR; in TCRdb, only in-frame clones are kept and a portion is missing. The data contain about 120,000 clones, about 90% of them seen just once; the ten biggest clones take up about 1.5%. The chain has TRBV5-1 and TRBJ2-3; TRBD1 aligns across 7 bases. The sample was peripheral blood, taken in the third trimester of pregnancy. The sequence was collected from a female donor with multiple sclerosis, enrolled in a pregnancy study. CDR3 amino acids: CASSVTGTLPTDTQYF. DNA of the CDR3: TGCGCCAGCAGCGTGACAGGGACACTCCCAACAGATACGCAGTATTTT.